This T cell receptor beta chain was observed in a study of shared clonotypes between healthy human individuals. Study at large: Donors, aged 18 to 49, were a couple of women and three men. Plates per donor: three CD4 naive, three CD4 memory, two CD8 naive, one CD8 memory. Study findings and constraints: Naive subsets generally exceeded memory subsets in estimated richness. The genetic and exposure-history diversity represented was limited by few donors.

Assay used: immunoSEQ multiplex PCR; TCRdb lists only in-frame clones, some missing. The sample consists of about 1.1 million clones, 60% to 85% of them appearing once. The germline CDR1 and CDR2 sequences are SGHTA and FQGTGA. V was pared by 3 bases and J by 5 bases, with 2 bases of the junction left unmatched. The CDR3 runs 14 residues. This clone was observed once. Its cognate antigen is unknown. V is TRBV7-3 and J is TRBJ2-2, with 8 bases fitting TRBD1. Source material: memory CD4+ T cells from PBMCs. Described subset: CD45RA-negative fraction. The TCR comes from a man aged 18 to 29 in good health. Some clones in this sample may be carry-over from other donors' samples. As DNA, the CDR3 is TGTGCCAGCAGCTTCAGGGGGCCTACCGGGGAGCTGTTTTTT. Translating it yields CASSFRGPTGELFF.